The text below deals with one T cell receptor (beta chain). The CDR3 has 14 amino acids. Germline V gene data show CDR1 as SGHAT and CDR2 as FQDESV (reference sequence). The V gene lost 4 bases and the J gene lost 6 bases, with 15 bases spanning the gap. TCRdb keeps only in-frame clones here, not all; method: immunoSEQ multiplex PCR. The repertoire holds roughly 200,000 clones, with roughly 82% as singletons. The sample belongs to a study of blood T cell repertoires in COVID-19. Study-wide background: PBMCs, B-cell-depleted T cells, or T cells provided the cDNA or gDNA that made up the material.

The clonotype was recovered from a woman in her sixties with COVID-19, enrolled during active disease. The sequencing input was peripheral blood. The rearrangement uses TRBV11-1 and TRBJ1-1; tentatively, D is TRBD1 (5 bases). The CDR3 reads CASSWGVNGAEAFF. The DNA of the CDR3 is TGTGCCAGCAGCTGGGGGGTAAATGGGGCTGAAGCTTTCTTT.